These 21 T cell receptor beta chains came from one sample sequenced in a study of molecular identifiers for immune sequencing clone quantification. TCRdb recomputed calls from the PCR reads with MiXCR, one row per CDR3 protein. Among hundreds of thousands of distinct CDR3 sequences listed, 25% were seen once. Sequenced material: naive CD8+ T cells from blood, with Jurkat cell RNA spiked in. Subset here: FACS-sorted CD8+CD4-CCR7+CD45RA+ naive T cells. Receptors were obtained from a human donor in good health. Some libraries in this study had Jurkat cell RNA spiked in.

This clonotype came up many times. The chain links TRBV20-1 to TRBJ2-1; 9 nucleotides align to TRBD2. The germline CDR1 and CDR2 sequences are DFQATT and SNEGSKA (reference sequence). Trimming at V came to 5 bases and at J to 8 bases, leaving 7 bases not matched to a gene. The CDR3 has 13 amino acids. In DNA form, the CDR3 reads TGCAGTGCTCCGGGACTAGCAACGGATGAGCAGTTCTTC. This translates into CSAPGLATDEQFF.

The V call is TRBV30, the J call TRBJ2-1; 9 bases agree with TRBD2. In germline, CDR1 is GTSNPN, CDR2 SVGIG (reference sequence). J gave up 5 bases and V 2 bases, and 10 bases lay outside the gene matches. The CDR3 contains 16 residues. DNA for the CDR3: TGTGCCTGGAGTTGGCTGGGACTAGCCGTCGACAATGAGCAGTTCTTC. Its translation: CAWSWLGLAVDNEQFF.

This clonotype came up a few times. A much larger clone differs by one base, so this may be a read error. CDR3 protein: CASSLAWQCVTDTQYF. The CDR3 DNA follows: TGTGCCAGCAGCTTGGCGTGGCAGTGTGTCACAGATACGCAGTATTTT. The chain uses TRBV5-4 and TRBJ2-3; D not resolved. Trimming cost V 0 bases and J 2 bases, with 13 bases left between them. CDR1 and CDR2 (germline): SGHNT, YYREEE (reference sequence). CDR3 length equals 16 residues.

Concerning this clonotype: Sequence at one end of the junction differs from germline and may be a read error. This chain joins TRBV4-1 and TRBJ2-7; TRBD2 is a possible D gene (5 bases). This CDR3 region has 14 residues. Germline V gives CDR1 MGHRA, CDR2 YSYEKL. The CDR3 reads CASSQSGDSYEQYF. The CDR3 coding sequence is TGCGCGAGCAGCCAGAGCGGAGACTCCTACGAGCAGTACTTC.

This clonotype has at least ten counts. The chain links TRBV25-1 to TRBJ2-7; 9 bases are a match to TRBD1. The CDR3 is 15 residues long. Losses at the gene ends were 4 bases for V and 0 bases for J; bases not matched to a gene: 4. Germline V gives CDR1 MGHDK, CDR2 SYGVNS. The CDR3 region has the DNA TGTGCCAGCAGTGCAGACAGGGGGGGCTCCTACGAGCAGTACTTC. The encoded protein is CASSADRGGSYEQYF.

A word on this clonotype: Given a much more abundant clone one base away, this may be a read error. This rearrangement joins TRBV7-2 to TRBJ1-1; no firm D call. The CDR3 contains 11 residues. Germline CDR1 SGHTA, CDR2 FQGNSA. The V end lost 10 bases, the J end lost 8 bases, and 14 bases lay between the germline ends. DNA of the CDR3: TGTGCCAACAGTCTTACTAGGGAAGCTTTCTTT. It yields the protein CANSLTREAFF.

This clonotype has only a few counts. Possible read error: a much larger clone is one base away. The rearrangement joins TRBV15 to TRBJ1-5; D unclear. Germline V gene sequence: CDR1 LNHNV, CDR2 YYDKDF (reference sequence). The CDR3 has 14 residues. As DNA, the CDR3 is TGTGCCACCAGCAGCTACGATAGCAATCAGTCCCAGCATTTT. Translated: CATSSYDSNQSQHF.

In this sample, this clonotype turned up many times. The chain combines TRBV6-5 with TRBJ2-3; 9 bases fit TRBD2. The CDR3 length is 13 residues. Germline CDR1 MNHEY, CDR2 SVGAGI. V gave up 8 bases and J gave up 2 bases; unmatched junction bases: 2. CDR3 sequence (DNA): TGTGCCAGCTGCGGGAGGGACACAGATACGCAGTATTTT. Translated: CASCGRDTDTQYF.

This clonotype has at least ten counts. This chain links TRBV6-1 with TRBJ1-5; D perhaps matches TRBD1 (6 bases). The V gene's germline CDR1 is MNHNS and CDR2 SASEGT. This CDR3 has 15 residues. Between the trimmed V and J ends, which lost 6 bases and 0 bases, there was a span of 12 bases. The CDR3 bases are TGTGCCAGCAGGGAGGAGGACAGTAGCAATCAGCCCCAGCATTTT. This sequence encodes CASREEDSSNQPQHF.

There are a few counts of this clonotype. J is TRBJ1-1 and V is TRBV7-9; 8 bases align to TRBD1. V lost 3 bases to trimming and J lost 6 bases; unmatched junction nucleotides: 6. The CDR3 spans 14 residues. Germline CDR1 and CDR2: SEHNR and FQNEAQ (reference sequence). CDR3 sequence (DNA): TGTGCCAGCAGCTTTTCAGGGGGCTTGCCTGAAGCTTTCTTT. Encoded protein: CASSFSGGLPEAFF.

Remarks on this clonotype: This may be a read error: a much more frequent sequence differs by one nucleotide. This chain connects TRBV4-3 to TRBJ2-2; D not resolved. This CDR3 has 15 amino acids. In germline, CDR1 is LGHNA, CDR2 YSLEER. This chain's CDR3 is CARSQDRIGAWELFF. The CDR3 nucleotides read TGCGCCCGCAGCCAAGATAGAATTGGTGCCTGGGAGCTGTTTTTT.

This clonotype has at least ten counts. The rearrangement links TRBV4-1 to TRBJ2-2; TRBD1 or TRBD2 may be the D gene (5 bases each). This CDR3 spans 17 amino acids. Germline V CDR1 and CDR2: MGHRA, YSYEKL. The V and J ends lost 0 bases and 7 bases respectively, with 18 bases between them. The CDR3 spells CASSQEDEGRVGGELFF. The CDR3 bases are TGCGCCAGCAGCCAAGAAGACGAGGGGCGTGTGGGCGGGGAGCTGTTTTTT.

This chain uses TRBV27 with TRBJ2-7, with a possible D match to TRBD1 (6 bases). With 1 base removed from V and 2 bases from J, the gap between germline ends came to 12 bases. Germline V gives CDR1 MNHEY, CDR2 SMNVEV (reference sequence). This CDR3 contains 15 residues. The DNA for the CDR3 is TGTGCCAGCAGTTTATTGGGGACATACGCCTACGAGCAGTACTTC. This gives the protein CASSLLGTYAYEQYF.

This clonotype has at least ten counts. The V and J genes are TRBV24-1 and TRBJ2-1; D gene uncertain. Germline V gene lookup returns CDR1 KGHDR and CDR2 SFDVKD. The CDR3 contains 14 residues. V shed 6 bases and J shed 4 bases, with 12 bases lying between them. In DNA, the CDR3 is TGTGCCACCAGTTTTAATGAGCTATACAATGAGCAGTTCTTC. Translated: CATSFNELYNEQFF.

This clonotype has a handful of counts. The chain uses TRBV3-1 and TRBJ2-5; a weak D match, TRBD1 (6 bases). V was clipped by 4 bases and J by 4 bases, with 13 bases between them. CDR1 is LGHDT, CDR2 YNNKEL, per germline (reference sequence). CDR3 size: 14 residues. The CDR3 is CASSLEDSIETQYF. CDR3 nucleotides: TGTGCCAGCAGCCTAGAGGACAGCATAGAGACCCAGTACTTC.

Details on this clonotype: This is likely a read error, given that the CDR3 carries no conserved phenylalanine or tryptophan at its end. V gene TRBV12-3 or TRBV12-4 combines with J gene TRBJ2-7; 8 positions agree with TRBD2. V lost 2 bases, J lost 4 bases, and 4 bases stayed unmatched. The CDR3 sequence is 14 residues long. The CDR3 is CASSLNPGGYEQYS. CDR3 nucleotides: TGTGCCAGCAGTTTAAACCCGGGAGGGTACGAGCAGTACTCC.

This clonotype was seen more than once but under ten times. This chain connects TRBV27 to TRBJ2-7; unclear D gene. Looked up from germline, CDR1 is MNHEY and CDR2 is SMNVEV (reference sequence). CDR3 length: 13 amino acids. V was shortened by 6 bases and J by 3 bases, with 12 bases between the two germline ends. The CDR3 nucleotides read TGTGCCAGCAGACCGACGGGCCACTACGAGCAGTACTTC. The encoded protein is CASRPTGHYEQYF.

As DNA, the CDR3 is TGCGCCAGCAGCCCTTCGTTGGGGGGGGATCAGCCCCAGCATTTT. This gives the protein CASSPSLGGDQPQHF. The chain combines TRBV4-3 with TRBJ1-5; TRBD1 is a possible D gene (5 bases). Between the trimmed V and J ends, which lost 4 bases and 5 bases, there was a span of 15 bases. The germline V gene encodes CDR1 LGHNA and CDR2 YSLEER. The CDR3 extends over 15 amino acids.

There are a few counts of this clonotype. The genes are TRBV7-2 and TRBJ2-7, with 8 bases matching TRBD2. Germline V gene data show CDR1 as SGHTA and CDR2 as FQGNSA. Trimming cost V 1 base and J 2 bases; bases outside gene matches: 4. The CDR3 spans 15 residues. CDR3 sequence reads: CASSLGAGVPYEQYF. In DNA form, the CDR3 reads TGTGCCAGCAGCTTAGGAGCGGGAGTTCCCTACGAGCAGTACTTC.

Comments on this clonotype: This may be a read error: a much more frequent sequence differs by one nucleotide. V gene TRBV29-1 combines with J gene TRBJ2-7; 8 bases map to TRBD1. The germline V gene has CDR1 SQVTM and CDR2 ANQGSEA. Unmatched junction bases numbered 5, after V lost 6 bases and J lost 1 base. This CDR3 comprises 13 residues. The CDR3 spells CSVPDRGSYEQYF. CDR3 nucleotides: TGCAGCGTCCCTGACAGGGGATCCTACGAGCAGTACTTC.

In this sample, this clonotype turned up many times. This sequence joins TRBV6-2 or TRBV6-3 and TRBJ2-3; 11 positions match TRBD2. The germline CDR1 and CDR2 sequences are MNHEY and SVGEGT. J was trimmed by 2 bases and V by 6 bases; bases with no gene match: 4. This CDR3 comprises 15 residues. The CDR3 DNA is TGTGCCAGCAGGAGGACTAGCGGGTACACAGATACGCAGTATTTT. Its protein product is CASRRTSGYTDTQYF.